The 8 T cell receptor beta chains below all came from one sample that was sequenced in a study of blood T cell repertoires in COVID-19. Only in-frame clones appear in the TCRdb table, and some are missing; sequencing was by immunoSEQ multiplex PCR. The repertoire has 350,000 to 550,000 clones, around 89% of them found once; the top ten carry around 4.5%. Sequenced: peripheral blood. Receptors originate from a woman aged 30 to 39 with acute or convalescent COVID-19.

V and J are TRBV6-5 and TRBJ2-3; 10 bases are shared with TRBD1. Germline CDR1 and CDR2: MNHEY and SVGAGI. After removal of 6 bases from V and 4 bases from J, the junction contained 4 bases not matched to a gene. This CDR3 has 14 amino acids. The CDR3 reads CASRRQGAADTQYF. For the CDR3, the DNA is TGTGCCAGCAGGAGACAGGGGGCGGCAGATACGCAGTATTTT.

The CDR3 sequence is CASSLGGLGGEQFF. The CDR3 DNA sequence: TGTGCCAGCAGCTTGGGGGGGCTCGGTGGTGAGCAGTTCTTC. The rearrangement uses TRBV5-5 and TRBJ2-1, with D tentatively TRBD1 (6 bases). CDR1 is SGHKS and CDR2 is YYEKEE in the germline V gene (reference sequence). This CDR3 region has 14 residues. V was clipped by 0 bases and J by 9 bases, with 13 bases between them.

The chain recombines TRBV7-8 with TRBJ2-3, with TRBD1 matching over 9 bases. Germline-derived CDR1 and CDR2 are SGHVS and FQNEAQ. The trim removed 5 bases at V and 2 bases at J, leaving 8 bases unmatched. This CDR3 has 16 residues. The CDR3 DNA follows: TGTGCCAGCAGCCTGAGGACAGGGGCCGTCACAGATACGCAGTATTTT. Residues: CASSLRTGAVTDTQYF.

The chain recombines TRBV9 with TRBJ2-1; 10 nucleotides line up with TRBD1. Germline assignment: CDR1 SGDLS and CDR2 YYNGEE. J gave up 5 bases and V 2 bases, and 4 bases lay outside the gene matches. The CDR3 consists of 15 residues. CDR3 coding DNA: TGTGCCAGCAGCGTTTCCGGGACAGGGGACAATGAGCAGTTCTTC. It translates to CASSVSGTGDNEQFF.

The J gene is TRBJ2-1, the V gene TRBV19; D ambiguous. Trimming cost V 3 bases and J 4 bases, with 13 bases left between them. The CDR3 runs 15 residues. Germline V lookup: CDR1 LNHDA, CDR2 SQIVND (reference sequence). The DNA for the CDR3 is TGTGCCAGTAGTATCGTTACGAGAGATTACAATGAGCAGTTCTTC. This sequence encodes CASSIVTRDYNEQFF.

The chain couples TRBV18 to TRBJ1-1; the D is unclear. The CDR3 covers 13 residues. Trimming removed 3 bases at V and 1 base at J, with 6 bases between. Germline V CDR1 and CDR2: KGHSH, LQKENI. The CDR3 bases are TGTGCCAGCTCACCCCAGGCGAACACTGAAGCTTTCTTT. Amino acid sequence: CASSPQANTEAFF.

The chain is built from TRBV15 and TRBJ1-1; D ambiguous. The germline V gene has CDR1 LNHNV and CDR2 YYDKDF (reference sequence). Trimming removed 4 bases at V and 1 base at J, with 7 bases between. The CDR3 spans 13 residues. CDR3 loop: CATSNSGNTEAFF. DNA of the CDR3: TGTGCCACCAGCAATTCGGGGAACACTGAAGCTTTCTTT.

CDR3 region: CASSSSGRETQYF. CDR3 sequence (DNA): TGTGCCAGCAGCTCTTCCGGGAGGGAGACCCAGTACTTC. This chain links TRBV5-5 with TRBJ2-5, with 7 positions matching TRBD2. The trim removed 3 bases at V and 5 bases at J, leaving 4 bases unmatched. The germline V gene encodes CDR1 SGHKS and CDR2 YYEKEE (reference sequence). The CDR3 is 13 residues long.